Below are 14 T cell receptor beta chains sequenced from a single sample in a study of shared clonotypes between healthy human individuals. Repertoires were generated with immunoSEQ multiplex PCR, while TCRdb's copy carries only in-frame clones and drops some. This table holds roughly 2.2 million clones, about 90% found once. The source material was naive CD4+ T cells from PBMCs. The subset was: CD45RA+ positively selected. These TCRs come from a man in his late teens or twenties in good health. Some clones in this sample may be carry-over from other donors' samples.

Regarding this clone: Other DNA variants within this sample encode the same CDR3. The rearrangement joins TRBV9 to TRBJ2-2; D is undetermined. Germline V gene lookup returns CDR1 SGDLS and CDR2 YYNGEE. This CDR3 has 13 residues. With 0 bases removed from V and 6 bases from J, the gap between germline ends came to 6 bases. CDR3 protein: CASSVGVAGELFF. The CDR3 DNA reads as TGTGCCAGCAGCGTAGGGGTAGCCGGGGAGCTGTTTTTT.

The V call is TRBV5-1, the J call TRBJ1-1, with D tentatively TRBD1 (6 bases). Between the trimmed V and J ends, which lost 4 bases and 1 base, there was a span of 17 bases. CDR1 and CDR2 (germline): SGHRS, YFSETQ. The CDR3 has 16 amino acids. The CDR3 DNA follows: TGCGCCAGCAGCCTTACAGGGCGGGTTTGGAACACTGAAGCTTTCTTT. Amino acids: CASSLTGRVWNTEAFF.

This clone was seen only once. The chain joins TRBV5-1 to TRBJ1-2; 7 bases line up with TRBD1. The ends lost 1 base at V and 4 bases at J; junction bases unmatched: 7. This CDR3 has 15 amino acids. Looked up from germline, CDR1 is SGHRS and CDR2 is YFSETQ. In DNA, the CDR3 is TGCGCCAGCAGCTTGAGGCAGGGGGTTGGCTATGGCTACACCTTC. Protein: CASSLRQGVGYGYTF.

This clone was observed a single time. The chain couples TRBV28 to TRBJ1-2, with D tentatively TRBD1 (5 bases). This CDR3 has 14 amino acids. Looked up from germline, CDR1 is MDHEN and CDR2 is SYDVKM. Trimming pared 3 bases from V and 8 bases from J, leaving 16 bases between. CDR3 region: CASSFIGGLRGYTF. Written as DNA, the CDR3 is TGTGCCAGCAGTTTCATCGGGGGATTGCGGGGCTACACCTTC.

The chain recombines TRBV4-1 with TRBJ2-7; 12 bases fit TRBD2. The germline V gene has CDR1 MGHRA and CDR2 YSYEKL. V lost 3 bases to trimming and J lost 2 bases; unmatched junction nucleotides: 8. CDR3 length: 17 amino acids. CDR3 DNA sequence: TGCGCCAGCAGCCAGCGGGCTAGCGGGAGGGTAACCTACGAGCAGTACTTC. Encoded protein: CASSQRASGRVTYEQYF.

This rearrangement joins TRBV14 to TRBJ2-5; TRBD2 matches at 14 bases. This CDR3 contains 18 residues. Trimming removed 5 bases from V and 4 bases from J; junction bases left unmatched: 12. Per germline, CDR1 SGHDN and CDR2 FVKESK. The CDR3, as DNA: TGTGCCAGCAGCATCGGGACTAGCGGGAGACTCCGGGGAGAGACCCAGTACTTC. Translation: CASSIGTSGRLRGETQYF. Full variable domain (outside the CDR3, taken from reference TRBV14 and TRBJ2-5): EAGVTQFPSHSVIEKGQTVTLRCDPISGHDNLYWYRRVMGKEIKFLLHFVKESKQDESGMPNNRFLAERTGGTYSTLKVQPAELEDSGVYFCASSIGTSGRLRGETQYFGPGTRLLVL.

A word on this clone: The same CDR3 can be traced to other DNA sequences in this sample. This chain links TRBV7-3 with TRBJ2-1; possibly TRBD1 or TRBD2 for D (5 bases each). The CDR3 consists of 16 residues. Deletions cut 1 base from V and 0 bases from J, with 10 bases between. The V gene's germline CDR1 is SGHTA and CDR2 FQGTGA. The CDR3 is CASSLRGPSSYNEQFF. In DNA, the CDR3 is TGTGCCAGCAGCTTAAGGGGACCTAGCTCCTACAATGAGCAGTTCTTC.

As DNA, the CDR3 is TGTGCCAGCAGCTTAGAATCGGTTGCCGGCTACACCTTC. The encoded protein is CASSLESVAGYTF. The chain combines TRBV7-2 with TRBJ1-2; unclear D gene. Trimming stripped 1 base from V and 8 bases from J, with 11 bases between. The germline V gene has CDR1 SGHTA and CDR2 FQGNSA. The CDR3 loop spans 13 amino acids. The full variable domain, rest sourced from reference TRBV7-2 and TRBJ1-2, is GAGVSQSPSNKVTEKGKDVELRCDPISGHTALYWYRQSLGQGLEFLIYFQGNSAPDKSGLPSDRFSAERTGGSVSTLTIQRTQQEDSAVYLCASSLESVAGYTFGSGTRLTVV.

The chain recombines TRBV30 with TRBJ1-6; no clear D gene. The V gene lost 4 bases and the J gene lost 1 base, with 11 bases spanning the gap. The CDR3 contains 15 residues. CDR1 and CDR2 (germline): GTSNPN, SVGIG (reference sequence). The CDR3 loop reads CAWKREGSYNSPLHF. In DNA form, the CDR3 reads TGTGCCTGGAAGAGGGAGGGATCCTATAATTCACCCCTCCACTTT. Drawing the rest from reference TRBV30 and TRBJ1-6, the complete variable domain is SQTIHQWPATLVQPVGSPLSLECTVEGTSNPNLYWYRQAAGRGLQLLFYSVGIGQISSEVPQNLSASRPQDRQFILSSKKLLLSDSGFYLCAWKREGSYNSPLHFGNGTRLTVT.

The J gene is TRBJ1-3, the V gene TRBV5-4; perhaps TRBD1 as D (6 bases). V was clipped by 0 bases and J by 3 bases, with 10 bases between them. Germline V CDR1 and CDR2: SGHNT, YYREEE (reference sequence). CDR3 length: 15 amino acids. In nucleotides, the CDR3 is TGTGCCAGCAGCTTGGACGCAGGGGTTGGAAACACCATATATTTT. As protein: CASSLDAGVGNTIYF.

The chain combines TRBV4-3 with TRBJ2-1; no clear D gene. The CDR3 totals 13 residues. The V and J ends lost 6 bases and 3 bases respectively, with 9 bases between them. Germline CDR1 is LGHNA and CDR2 is YSLEER. The CDR3 DNA follows: TGCGCCAGCAGTGTGGTGGGCTACAATGAGCAGTTCTTC. This sequence encodes CASSVVGYNEQFF.

The genes are TRBV7-8 and TRBJ2-7; 14 bases are shared with TRBD2. There are 15 residues in the CDR3. Germline trimming cut 1 base from V and 6 bases from J; bases unmatched to any gene: 2. Germline CDR1 SGHVS, CDR2 FQNEAQ. The CDR3 is CASSLGGLAGAEQYF. Written as DNA, the CDR3 is TGTGCCAGCAGCTTAGGGGGACTAGCGGGAGCCGAGCAGTACTTC.

This clone was detected once. The V and J genes are TRBV28 and TRBJ1-3; TRBD1 is a possible D gene (6 bases). This CDR3 region has 12 residues. V lost 3 bases to trimming and J lost 14 bases, with 14 bases between them. Germline values: CDR1 MDHEN, CDR2 SYDVKM. The CDR3 DNA reads as TGTGCCAGCAGTTTTGTCGGAGACAGGTTATATTTT. The encoded protein is CASSFVGDRLYF.

The genes are TRBV28 and TRBJ1-5, with D uncertain. Germline V lookup: CDR1 MDHEN, CDR2 SYDVKM. This CDR3 region has 12 residues. Trimming took 1 base from V and 11 from J, leaving 9 bases between them. The DNA for the CDR3 is TGTGCCAGCAGTTTATATGGGCAGGCCCAGCATTTT. It codes for CASSLYGQAQHF.